This T cell receptor (beta chain) comes out of a study of neurological immune-mediated disorders. Trimming at V came to 3 bases and at J to 6 bases, leaving 6 bases not matched to a gene. This CDR3 is 15 amino acids long. Germline V lookup: CDR1 SGDLS, CDR2 YYNGEE. This clonotype showed up many times. TCRdb recomputed calls from the 5' RACE reads with MiXCR, one row per CDR3 protein. The data show about 21,000 distinct CDR3 sequences, 5% to 7% seen once. The chain couples TRBV9 to TRBJ2-2; 9 nucleotides match TRBD2. Sequencing was carried out using CD8+ T cells from blood. The TCR originated in a man aged 18 to 35 in good health. CDR3 loop: CASSASGTSPGELFF. Here the CDR3 DNA reads TGTGCCAGCAGCGCCTCCGGGACTAGCCCCGGGGAGCTGTTTTTT.